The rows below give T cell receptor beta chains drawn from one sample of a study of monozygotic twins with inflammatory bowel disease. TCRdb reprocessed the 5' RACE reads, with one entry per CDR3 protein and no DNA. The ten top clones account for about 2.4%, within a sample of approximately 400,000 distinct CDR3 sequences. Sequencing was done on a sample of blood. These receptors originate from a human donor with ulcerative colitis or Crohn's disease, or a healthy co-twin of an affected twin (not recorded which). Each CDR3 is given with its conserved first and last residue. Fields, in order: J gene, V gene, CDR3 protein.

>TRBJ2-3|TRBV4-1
CASSQGRGTSTDTQYF
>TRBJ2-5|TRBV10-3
CAISDGLAGPKVETQYF
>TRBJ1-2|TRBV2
CASSVRTDWDGYTF
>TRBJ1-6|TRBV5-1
CASRFRIGANSPLHF
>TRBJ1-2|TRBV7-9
CASSLPQGGYGYTF
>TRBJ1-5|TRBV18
CASSPAGLGGSLNQPQHF
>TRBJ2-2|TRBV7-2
CASSLVGFTGELFF
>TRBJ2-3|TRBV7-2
CASSSLGRGGRDTQYF
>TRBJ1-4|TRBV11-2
CASSLVAAVEKLFF
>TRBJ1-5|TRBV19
CASSLGSFYSNQPQHF
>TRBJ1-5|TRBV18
CASSPDRANQPQHF
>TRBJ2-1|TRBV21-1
CARNPSSGGVTNEQFF
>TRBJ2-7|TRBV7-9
CASSPLAGVTYEQYF
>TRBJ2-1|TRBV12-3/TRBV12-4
CASSEQGKSYNEQFF
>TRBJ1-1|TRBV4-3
CASSQKEAYNTEAFF
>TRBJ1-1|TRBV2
CASSETGQATEAFF
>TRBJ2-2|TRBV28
CASSPRTGVVAGELFF
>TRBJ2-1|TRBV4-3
CASSKEPAAVLYEQFF
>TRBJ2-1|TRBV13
CASTQQGRGSYNEQFF
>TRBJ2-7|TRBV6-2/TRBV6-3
CASSYSGLAGIKQYF
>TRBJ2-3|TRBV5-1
CASSLGQRGGTDTQYF
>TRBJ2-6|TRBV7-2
CASSRATSGISGANVLTF
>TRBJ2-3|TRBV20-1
CSARIGTSGRGPPDTQYF
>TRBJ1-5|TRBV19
CASSIWGVNQPQHF
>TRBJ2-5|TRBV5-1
CASSFASGIETQYF
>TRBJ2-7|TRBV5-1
CASKPEVQSSYEQYF
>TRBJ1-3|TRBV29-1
CSVDSTGSGNTIYF
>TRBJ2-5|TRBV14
CASSRRGIETQYF
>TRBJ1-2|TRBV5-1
CASSLEASNYGYTF
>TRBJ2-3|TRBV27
CASSFEAVMRTDTQYF
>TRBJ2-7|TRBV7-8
CASSINSGGASYEQYF
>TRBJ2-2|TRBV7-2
CASSFTGELFF
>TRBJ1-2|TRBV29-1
CSVSPGTAKFYGYTF
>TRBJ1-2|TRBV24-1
CATSDLYWFGGSGGYTF
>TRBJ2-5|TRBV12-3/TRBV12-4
CASSLTGGETQYF
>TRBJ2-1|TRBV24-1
CATSDFRDSAYNEQFF
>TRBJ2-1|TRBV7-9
CASSLPNNEQFF